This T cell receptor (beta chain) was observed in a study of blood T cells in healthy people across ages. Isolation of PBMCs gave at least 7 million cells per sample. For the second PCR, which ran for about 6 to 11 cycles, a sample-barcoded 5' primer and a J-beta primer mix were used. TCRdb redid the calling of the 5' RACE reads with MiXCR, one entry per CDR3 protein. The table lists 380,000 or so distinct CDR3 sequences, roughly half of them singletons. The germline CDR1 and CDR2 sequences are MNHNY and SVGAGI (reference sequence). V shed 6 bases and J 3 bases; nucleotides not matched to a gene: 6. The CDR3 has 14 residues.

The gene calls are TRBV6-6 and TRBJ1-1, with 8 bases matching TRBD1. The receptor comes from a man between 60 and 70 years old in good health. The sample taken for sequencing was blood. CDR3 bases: TGTGCCAGCAGAAGACAGGGGAGGGACACTGAAGCTTTCTTT. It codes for CASRRQGRDTEAFF.